Listed below are T cell receptor beta chains from one sample, sequenced in a study of blood T cell repertoires in COVID-19. TCRdb's table, derived via immunoSEQ multiplex PCR, lists solely in-frame clones and lacks some. The sample shows about 170,000 clones, roughly 87% of them seen only once. The specimen was peripheral blood. Receptors originate from a woman between 45 and 65 years old with acute or convalescent COVID-19. Both conserved end residues are part of each CDR3. Each record gives: D gene, J gene, V gene, clone size, CDR3 DNA, CDR3 protein. A D gene is named only where the DNA matches it firmly. Part of the rows lack a size; the others show once, few, many or a class for expanded clones.

D: TRBD2
J: TRBJ2-7
V: TRBV19
size: -
DNA: TGTGCCAGTAGTCTCTTTAGCGGGGGGATCTACGAGCAGTACTTC
CDR3: CASSLFSGGIYEQYF

D: -
J: TRBJ2-7
V: TRBV24-1
size: -
DNA: TGTGCCACCAGTGAGGCAGGGTTACCCGAGCAGTACTTC
CDR3: CATSEAGLPEQYF

D: -
J: TRBJ1-5
V: TRBV30
size: -
DNA: TGTGCCTGGAGAGTTGGGACTTACAATCAGCCCCAGCATTTT
CDR3: CAWRVGTYNQPQHF

D: TRBD2
J: TRBJ2-7
V: TRBV6-5
size: -
DNA: TGTGCCAGCAGACAGAGCGGGGGTGGCTACGAGCAGTACTTC
CDR3: CASRQSGGGYEQYF

D: TRBD1
J: TRBJ2-7
V: TRBV7-2
size: -
DNA: TGTGCCAGCAGCCCCGGGACAGGGGGACCCTACGAGCAGTACTTC
CDR3: CASSPGTGGPYEQYF

D: TRBD1
J: TRBJ1-2
V: TRBV7-8
size: -
DNA: TGTGCCAGCAGCTTAGGTGGACAGGGGGCCTTCCTCAACTATGGCTACACCTTC
CDR3: CASSLGGQGAFLNYGYTF

D: -
J: TRBJ1-1
V: TRBV4-3
size: -
DNA: TGCGCCAGCAGCCAGATTAGCGACACTGAAGCTTTCTTT
CDR3: CASSQISDTEAFF

D: -
J: TRBJ1-2
V: TRBV2
size: -
DNA: TGTGCAGACACAGGGAACTATGGCTACACCTTC
CDR3: CADTGNYGYTF

D: -
J: TRBJ1-5
V: TRBV7-2
size: -
DNA: TGTGCCAGCAGCTTAGGGTCCAGGCCGAATCAGCCCCAGCATTTT
CDR3: CASSLGSRPNQPQHF

D: -
J: TRBJ1-2
V: TRBV11-3
size: few
DNA: TGTGCCAGCAGCTTATACGCCTTGGAGGCGGCCTATGGCTACACCTTC
CDR3: CASSLYALEAAYGYTF

D: -
J: TRBJ1-1
V: TRBV11-3
size: -
DNA: TGTGCCAGCAGCTTAGATAGGAACACTGAAGCTTTCTTT
CDR3: CASSLDRNTEAFF

D: TRBD1
J: TRBJ2-6
V: TRBV25-1
size: once
DNA: TGTGCCAGCAGTGAATCCGGGGACAGCCCCTCTGGGGCCAACGTCCTGACTTTC
CDR3: CASSESGDSPSGANVLTF

D: -
J: TRBJ1-2
V: TRBV5-1
size: -
DNA: TGCGCCAGCAGCTTGGAGAGTGTTCAACCTTATGGCTACACCTTC
CDR3: CASSLESVQPYGYTF

D: TRBD2
J: TRBJ2-2
V: TRBV30
size: -
DNA: TGTGCTGTAGCGGGGGTTAACACCGGGGAGCTGTTTTTT
CDR3: CAVAGVNTGELFF

D: TRBD1
J: TRBJ1-2
V: TRBV5-5
size: -
DNA: TGTGCCAGCAGCTTGGCCGCGACAGGGAGCAGTTTTGGCTACACCTTC
CDR3: CASSLAATGSSFGYTF

D: -
J: TRBJ2-7
V: TRBV10-3
size: -
DNA: TGTGCCATCAGTGAGTTGACTATTTCGGTCTACGAGCAGTACTTC
CDR3: CAISELTISVYEQYF

D: -
J: TRBJ1-1
V: TRBV11-2
size: -
DNA: TGTGCCAGCAGCTCACCCAGATATACTGAAGCTTTCTTT
CDR3: CASSSPRYTEAFF

D: -
J: TRBJ1-1
V: TRBV9
size: -
DNA: TGTGCCAGCAGCGTAGTAGCAGTACCGAACACTGAAGCTTTCTTT
CDR3: CASSVVAVPNTEAFF

D: -
J: TRBJ1-1
V: TRBV6-6
size: -
DNA: TGTGCCAGCAGTGAGGAGGGGCGCGAAGCTTTCTTT
CDR3: CASSEEGREAFF

D: -
J: TRBJ2-3
V: TRBV19
size: -
DNA: TGTGCCAGTAGTCCGACAGATCGCACAGATACGCAGTATTTT
CDR3: CASSPTDRTDTQYF

D: TRBD1
J: TRBJ2-5
V: TRBV7-6
size: -
DNA: TGTGCCAGCAGCTTGGACAGGGTTCAAGAGACCCAGTACTTC
CDR3: CASSLDRVQETQYF